The entry that follows covers one TCR beta chain sequence. Germline V gene data show CDR1 as GTSNPN and CDR2 as SVGIG (reference sequence). V gave up 3 bases and J gave up 2 bases, with 6 bases separating them. CDR3 length: 12 amino acids. This record belongs to a study of blood T cell repertoires in COVID-19. Study overall: PBMCs, B-cell-depleted T cells, or T cells were the source of the cDNA or gDNA that made up the material.

Data came from immunoSEQ multiplex PCR; TCRdb stores just in-frame clones and leaves some out. Seen here are some 390,000 clones, roughly 86% observed once, and the top ten hold about 1.7%. Recruits, aged roughly 18 to 95 years, lived in 24 US areas. The chain combines TRBV30 with TRBJ2-3; D gene uncertain. The specimen was PBMCs or T cells enriched from blood (not recorded which). The source of this sequence is a woman in her thirties who had recovered from COVID-19. The CDR3 here is CAWRRDTDTQYF. CDR3 in DNA: TGTGCCTGGAGACGCGACACAGATACGCAGTATTTT.